This TCR beta chain originates from a study of blood T cell repertoires in COVID-19 (TCRdb year 2020). Looking at the study overall: Collaborator samples came from the United States, Italy and Spain and covered acute and convalescent phases of COVID-19. The prospective study material was composed of cDNA or gDNA derived from T cells, B-cell-depleted T cells, or PBMCs. Where available, HLA class I and class II types were obtained from metadata supplied by the sample provider rather than from assay-based typing. The repertoires were released in a freely available public database meant as a resource for research on the immune response to SARS-CoV-2. Deeply sampled blood TCRbeta repertoires from subjects exposed to, actively infected with, or recovered from COVID-19 were included in the dataset. The samples were drawn from two sources: the first 160 participants of the ongoing ImmuneRACE study, and about 1,300 subjects contributed by 6 global collaborators. Sample metadata almost always included a de-identified subject ID, COVID-19 status, age in years and sex.

Including the terminal cysteine and phenylalanine, the CDR3 comprises 16 residues. Left in the record is the CDR3 DNA by itself, 48 bases read in frame from the first base. The junction shows trimming of 1 base on V and 0 bases on J, plus 13 bases between the germline ends. Based on the germline V gene, the CDR1 and CDR2 sequences are SGHTA and FQGNSA. The immunoSEQ Assay, a bias-controlled multiplex PCR, was used to amplify TCRbeta CDR3 regions from genomic DNA. Under the source paper's analysis protocol: Within the assay, amplification of reference gene primers was used to estimate how many nucleated cells each sample contained. To quantify the absolute abundance of each unique TCRbeta CDR3 rearrangement, sequence reads were collapsed and filtered. For each sample, productive Simpson clonality was calculated as the square root of Simpson's diversity index across productive rearrangements. TCRdb took this table from immuneACCESS and kept in-frame rearrangements with V and J called. Such tables lack part of the clones; where checked against another copy, unresolved V genes explain under half of the gap, and the rest is unexplained. D and trimming were read from the DNA, whereas the V and J calls and clone size are those reported in that table. The sample table lists 80,000 or so clones, around nine tenths of them with a count of one. The biggest ten clones account for approximately 1.8% of the sample.

To note about this clone: No cognate antigen has been identified for it. No base-level quality is on record; no much larger clone is a single base apart.

Whole blood was collected in K2EDTA tubes by collaborating institutions according to the institutions' own protocols. Collaborator samples were shipped for TCRbeta analysis as frozen whole blood, isolated PBMCs, or DNA extracted from either sample type. The paper as a whole reports these results and caveats: The quantity of clinical and demographic metadata differed by source and by participant and was supplied without curation.

The chain uses TRBV7-2 and TRBJ2-7, with TRBD1 perhaps the D gene, on 5 matching bases. This receptor was obtained from a woman aged 55-69 years with acute or convalescent COVID-19. Sequencing was done on a sample of peripheral blood. The DNA sequence reads TGTGCCAGCAGCTTAGTTAGGCGACAGTCCTCCTACGAGCAGTACTTC. Translated, it reads CASSLVRRQSSYEQYF.